A selection of T cell receptor beta chains follows, all from one sample in a study of human T cells and chemical hapten exposure. From the 5' RACE reads, TCRdb called clonotypes with MiXCR, one entry per CDR3 protein. In the table there are approximately 110,000 distinct CDR3 sequences, roughly a fifth of which are singletons. The receptors derive from a human donor in good health. The CDR3 runs from the conserved cysteine through the conserved F or W. A D gene is named only where the DNA matches it firmly. Clone sizes are given selectively: once, few, many, or a class where the clone is expanded.

clone_size	v_call	d_call	j_call	cdr3_aa	cdr3_nt
-	TRBV7-2	-	TRBJ2-7	CASSRSQGFRYEQYF	TGTGCCAGCAGCCGATCCCAGGGGTTCCGCTACGAGCAGTACTTC
-	TRBV11-2	-	TRBJ2-1	CASSSPRILGNEQFF	TGTGCCAGCAGCTCGCCTAGAATTCTTGGTAATGAGCAGTTCTTC
-	TRBV11-2	-	TRBJ2-1	CASSWGTNEQFF	TGTGCCAGCAGCTGGGGAACCAATGAGCAGTTCTTC
few	TRBV7-3	TRBD1	TRBJ1-1	CASSPSDRDRGTEAFF	TGTGCCAGCAGCCCCTCAGACCGGGACAGGGGAACTGAAGCTTTCTTT
few	TRBV5-4	TRBD1	TRBJ2-7	CASSPFSGQRSYEQYF	TGTGCCAGCAGCCCCTTCTCGGGACAGCGTTCCTACGAGCAGTACTTC
few	TRBV5-1	TRBD1	TRBJ1-3	CASSPTGGFGNTIYF	TGCGCCAGCAGCCCAACAGGGGGCTTTGGAAACACCATATATTTT
few	TRBV5-1	-	TRBJ2-1	CASSLVDSEQFF	TGCGCCAGCAGCTTGGTGGACAGTGAGCAGTTCTTC
few	TRBV7-3	-	TRBJ1-2	CASSLVPGAGDGYTF	TGTGCCAGCAGCTTAGTTCCCGGGGCAGGGGATGGCTACACCTTC
-	TRBV25-1	-	TRBJ2-1	CASAVSGLPYNEQFF	TGTGCCAGCGCCGTGTCCGGACTACCGTACAATGAGCAGTTCTTC
-	TRBV28	TRBD2	TRBJ2-3	CASSLPRRGSLTDTQYF	TGTGCCAGCAGTTTACCGAGGCGCGGGAGTCTCACAGATACGCAGTATTTT
-	TRBV5-1	TRBD1	TRBJ1-1	CASSFFRGTDTEAFF	TGCGCCAGCAGCTTTTTCAGGGGGACAGACACTGAAGCTTTCTTT
few	TRBV4-1	TRBD1	TRBJ2-4	CASSSTRQGNIQYF	TGCGCCAGCAGCTCAACCAGACAGGGTAACATTCAGTACTTC
-	TRBV5-1	TRBD2	TRBJ2-7	CASSLGGLAAAPYEQYF	TGCGCCAGCAGCTTGGGGGGACTAGCGGCTGCACCCTACGAGCAGTACTTC
few	TRBV27	-	TRBJ2-1	CASSLGGWEDEQSF	TGTGCCAGCAGTTTAGGCGGCTGGGAGGATGAGCAGTCCTTC
-	TRBV6-6	-	TRBJ2-7	CASSYDGSGYSYEQYF	TGTGCCAGCAGTTACGACGGATCGGGGTACTCCTACGAGCAGTACTTC
few	TRBV5-6	TRBD2	TRBJ2-4	CASSSLAGVDIQYF	TGTGCCAGCAGCTCACTAGCGGGAGTTGACATTCAGTACTTC
few	TRBV15	-	TRBJ2-5	CATSRDEGETQYF	TGTGCCACCAGCAGAGATGAGGGGGAGACCCAGTACTTC
few	TRBV12-3/TRBV12-4	TRBD1	TRBJ2-1	CASSPGQGRSYEQFF	TGTGCCAGCAGTCCGGGACAGGGTCGATCGTATGAGCAGTTCTTC
-	TRBV13	-	TRBJ2-3	CASSLGLSPADTQYF	TGTGCCAGCAGCTTAGGATTGTCCCCTGCAGATACGCAGTATTTT
-	TRBV19	-	TRBJ2-7	CASSISARGDYEQYF	TGTGCCAGTAGTATATCGGCTAGAGGAGACTACGAGCAGTACTTC